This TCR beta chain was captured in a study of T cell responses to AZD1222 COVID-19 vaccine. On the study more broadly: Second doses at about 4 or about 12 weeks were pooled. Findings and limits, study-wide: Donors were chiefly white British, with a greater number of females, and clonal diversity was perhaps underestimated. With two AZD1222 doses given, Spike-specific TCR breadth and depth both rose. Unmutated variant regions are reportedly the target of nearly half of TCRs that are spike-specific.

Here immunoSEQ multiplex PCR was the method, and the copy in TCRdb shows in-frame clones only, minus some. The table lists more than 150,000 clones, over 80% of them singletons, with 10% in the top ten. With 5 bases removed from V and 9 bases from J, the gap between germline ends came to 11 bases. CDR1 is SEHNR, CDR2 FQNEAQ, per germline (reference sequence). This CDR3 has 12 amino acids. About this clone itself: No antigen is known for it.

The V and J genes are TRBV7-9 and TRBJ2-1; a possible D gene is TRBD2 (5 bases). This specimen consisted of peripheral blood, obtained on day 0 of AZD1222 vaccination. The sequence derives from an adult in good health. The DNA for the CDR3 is TGTGCCAGCAGCGACGGAGGTGGTGAGCAGTTCTTC. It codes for CASSDGGGEQFF.